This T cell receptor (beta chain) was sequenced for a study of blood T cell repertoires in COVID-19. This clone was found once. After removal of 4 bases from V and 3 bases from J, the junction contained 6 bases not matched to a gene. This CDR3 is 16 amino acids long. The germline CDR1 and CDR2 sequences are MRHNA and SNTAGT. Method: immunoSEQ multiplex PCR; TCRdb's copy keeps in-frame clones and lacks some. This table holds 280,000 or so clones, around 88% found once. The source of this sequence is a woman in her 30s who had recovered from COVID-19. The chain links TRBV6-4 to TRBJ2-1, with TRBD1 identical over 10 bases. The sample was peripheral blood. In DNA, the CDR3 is TGTGCCAGCAGTGCGCCCCGGGACAGGGGCTACAATGAGCAGTTCTTC. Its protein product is CASSAPRDRGYNEQFF.